The 19 T cell receptor beta chains below come from one sample, sequenced in a study of cytomegalovirus exposure and HLA in healthy donors. PCR was performed using 60 Vbeta and 13 Jbeta primers. Only in-frame clones appear in the TCRdb table, and some are missing; sequencing was by immunoSEQ multiplex PCR. Here the sample spans 240,000 or so clones, over 70% being singletons. The material sequenced was PBMCs. The source of these receptors is a woman between 55 and 75 years old in good health and CMV-seropositive.

The chain recombines TRBV6-5 with TRBJ1-1; a weak D match, TRBD1 (5 bases). Deletions cut 2 bases from V and 1 base from J, with 11 bases between. CDR1 is MNHEY, CDR2 SVGAGI, per germline. This CDR3 contains 15 residues. DNA for the CDR3: TGTGCCAGCAGTTACGGATCCCAGGGGAACACTGAAGCTTTCTTT. Amino acids: CASSYGSQGNTEAFF.

Comment on this clone: One junction end disagrees with the germline gene, perhaps due to a read error. The chain carries TRBV7-7 and TRBJ2-7; TRBD1 matches at 7 bases. CDR3 length equals 15 residues. Germline CDR1 and CDR2: SSHAT and FNYEAQ (reference sequence). CDR3 coding DNA: TGTGCTAGCAGCTTCGACCGGACAGGAATCTACGAGCAGTACTTC. This codes for CASSFDRTGIYEQYF.

The V call is TRBV5-1, the J call TRBJ2-7, with D perhaps TRBD1 (6 bases). This CDR3 is built from 13 residues. V shed 5 bases and J shed 4 bases, with 13 bases lying between them. From germline, CDR1 is SGHRS and CDR2 YFSETQ. The CDR3 nucleotides read TGCGCCAGCAGTAAAAAACAGGGATACGAGCAGTACTTC. This encodes CASSKKQGYEQYF. Looking up the rest from reference TRBV5-1 and TRBJ2-7 gives the full variable domain: KAGVTQTPRYLIKTRGQQVTLSCSPISGHRSVSWYQQTPGQGLQFLFEYFSETQRNKGNFPGRFSGRQFSNSRSEMNVSTLELGDSALYLCASSKKQGYEQYFGPGTRLTVT.

The chain employs TRBV19 and TRBJ2-1, with D tentatively TRBD1 (6 bases). CDR3 size: 13 residues. Germline CDR1 and CDR2: LNHDA and SQIVND (reference sequence). The CDR3 reads CASRQGSHNEQFF. The CDR3 DNA is TGTGCTAGCAGGCAGGGGTCACACAATGAGCAGTTCTTC.

This clone was recorded a few times. The chain joins TRBV30 to TRBJ1-1, with a possible D match to TRBD1 (5 bases). V was cut by 3 bases and J by 10 bases, with 12 bases left in between. Germline CDR1 reads GTSNPN; CDR2 reads SVGIG (reference sequence). The CDR3 runs 11 residues. The CDR3 bases are TGTGCCTGGAGGGCTACCGGGGGAGCTTTCTTT. It yields the protein CAWRATGGAFF.

The CDR3 sequence is CASSEVREGSYEQYF. The CDR3 bases are TGTGCCAGCAGTGAAGTGCGGGAGGGCTCCTACGAGCAGTACTTC. The chain links TRBV2 to TRBJ2-7, with 9 positions matching TRBD2. The CDR3 is made up of 15 amino acids. Germline V gene data show CDR1 as SNHLY and CDR2 as FYNNEI. The J segment lost 0 bases and the V segment lost 1 base, leaving 1 base of the junction unmatched.

This clone has only a few counts. V usage is TRBV4-2 and J usage is TRBJ2-3, with TRBD1 matching over 7 bases. J gave up 6 bases and V 0 bases, and 6 bases lay outside the gene matches. Germline V gives CDR1 LGHNA, CDR2 YNFKEQ. The CDR3 is 15 amino acids. In nucleotides, the CDR3 is TGTGCCAGCAGCCAAGATAGTTCCAGGGGGGATACGCAGTATTTT. It translates to CASSQDSSRGDTQYF.

The chain uses TRBV4-2 and TRBJ2-3; no definite D call. This CDR3 has 16 residues. The germline CDR1 and CDR2 sequences are LGHNA and YNFKEQ. Trimming removed 4 bases at V and 3 bases at J, with 17 bases between. The CDR3 nucleotides are TGTGCCAGCAGCCCGGGTAGTGGTGGTAGGACAGATACGCAGTATTTT. Translated: CASSPGSGGRTDTQYF.

The chain is built from TRBV5-6 and TRBJ1-5; 7 positions agree with TRBD1. Unmatched junction bases numbered 7, after V lost 2 bases and J lost 5 bases. This CDR3 contains 15 residues. The germline CDR1 and CDR2 sequences are SGHDT and YYEEEE. The CDR3 bases are TGTGCCAGCAGCTTTGCCAGGGGGATTTATCAGCCCCAGCATTTT. Amino acids: CASSFARGIYQPQHF.

V is TRBV5-4 and J is TRBJ1-2, with 7 bases that match TRBD1. The V segment lost 4 bases and the J segment 4 bases; nucleotides outside the gene matches: 7. The length of the CDR3 is 14 residues. Germline V gene data show CDR1 as SGHNT and CDR2 as YYREEE (reference sequence). This CDR3 is CASSRKGGSYGYTF. DNA for the CDR3: TGTGCCAGCAGCCGAAAAGGGGGCAGCTATGGCTACACCTTC.

Comments on this clone: An end of the junction differs from the germline gene, which may be a read error. The chain couples TRBV9 to TRBJ1-3; D gene ambiguous. Germline V lookup: CDR1 SGDLS, CDR2 YYNGEE. The CDR3 totals 15 residues. In nucleotides, the CDR3 is TGTGCCAGCAGCCCGGGCCTAGCAACTGGAAACGCCATATATTTT. Protein product: CASSPGLATGNAIYF.

The J gene is TRBJ1-3, the V gene TRBV6-1, with 8 bases that match TRBD1. Per germline, CDR1 MNHNS and CDR2 SASEGT. There are 15 residues in the CDR3. V gave up 7 bases and J gave up 4 bases; unmatched junction bases: 9. DNA of the CDR3: TGTGCCAGCAAAGGACAGGGAACGAAAGGAAACACCATATATTTT. Amino acid sequence: CASKGQGTKGNTIYF.

This clone was seen once. The CDR3 region has the DNA TGCGCCAGCAGCCCACTGCTACAGGGGGCGCGATATACGCAGTATTTT. Translated, it gives CASSPLLQGARYTQYF. The J gene is TRBJ2-3, the V gene TRBV5-1, with 9 bases identical to TRBD1. Germline V lookup: CDR1 SGHRS, CDR2 YFSETQ. The CDR3 totals 16 residues. Losses at the gene ends were 4 bases for V and 7 bases for J; bases not matched to a gene: 13.

The gene calls are TRBV7-3 and TRBJ2-1, with a weak D call TRBD1 (5 bases). Germline CDR1 SGHTA, CDR2 FQGTGA. This CDR3 has 13 residues. Trimming removed 0 bases from V and 5 bases from J, with 5 bases in between. CDR3: CASSLTQDNEQFF. The CDR3 DNA sequence: TGTGCCAGCAGCTTAACACAGGACAATGAGCAGTTCTTC.

This clone came up once. This chain joins TRBV4-1 and TRBJ1-2, with D possibly TRBD1 on 6 matching bases. Germline V gene lookup returns CDR1 MGHRA and CDR2 YSYEKL. V lost 0 bases, J lost 5 bases, and 13 bases lay in between. This CDR3 has 15 amino acids. CDR3 DNA sequence: TGCGCCAGCAGCCAAGAGGGGGCAGGGATATATGGCTACACCTTC. Residues: CASSQEGAGIYGYTF.

V and J are TRBV10-2 and TRBJ1-1; D unresolved. The ends were cut back, 2 bases at V and 6 bases at J, with 10 bases in the middle. CDR1 WSHSY and CDR2 SAAADI come from the germline V gene. The CDR3 is made up of 13 amino acids. This CDR3 is CASSEGWEAEAFF. CDR3 nucleotide sequence: TGCGCCAGCAGTGAGGGTTGGGAGGCTGAAGCTTTCTTT.

V gene TRBV7-3 combines with J gene TRBJ2-3; D might be TRBD2 (6 bases). This CDR3 has 17 residues. From germline, CDR1 is SGHTA and CDR2 FQGTGA. Trimming pared 5 bases from V and 4 bases from J, leaving 22 bases between. The CDR3 coding sequence is TGTGCCAGCAGCAACGCGGGGATGACTAGAGTTGCAGATACGCAGTATTTT. It specifies CASSNAGMTRVADTQYF.

The rearrangement joins TRBV7-3 to TRBJ1-2; TRBD1 matches 7 bases. Germline V CDR1 and CDR2: SGHTA, FQGTGA. The CDR3 consists of 14 residues. The V gene end was trimmed by 5 bases and the J gene end by 3 bases; junction bases not matched to a gene: 6. The CDR3 loop is CASSPQGGDYGYTF. The CDR3 nucleotides read TGTGCCAGCAGCCCTCAGGGGGGAGACTATGGCTACACCTTC.

This chain uses TRBV27 with TRBJ2-1; D possibly corresponds to TRBD1 (5 bases). The CDR3 extends over 16 amino acids. Trimming removed 5 bases from V and 2 bases from J, with 16 bases in between. The germline V gene encodes CDR1 MNHEY and CDR2 SMNVEV (reference sequence). The CDR3, as DNA: TGTGCCAGCAGTCCCCTAGACAGCAGAGCCTACAATGAGCAGTTCTTC. Residues: CASSPLDSRAYNEQFF.